This T cell receptor (beta chain) was sequenced during a study of radiotherapy plus CTLA-4 blockade in lung cancer. Findings of the study overall: Response, reportedly, was best predicted by interferon-beta along with early blood T cell clone dynamics.

CDR3 size: 15 residues. Germline CDR1 and CDR2: SSHAT and FNYEAQ (reference sequence). Measured with immunoSEQ multiplex PCR; TCRdb has only the in-frame clones, and not every one. Here the sample spans approximately 73,000 clones, around 86% being singletons. Worth noting for this clone: Its antigen is not known. Germline is not matched at one junction end, which may reflect a read error.

The source of this sequence is a human donor with non-small cell lung cancer that progressed on radiotherapy plus ipilimumab. V is TRBV7-7 and J is TRBJ2-3; 7 bases map to TRBD2. The starting material was peripheral blood, obtained from a patient treated with radiotherapy plus ipilimumab. The CDR3 DNA is TGTGCTAGCAGCGACGCTAGCGGCAACACAGATACGCAGTATTTT. Amino acids: CASSDASGNTDTQYF.